The next 24 T cell receptor beta chains were all read from a single sample in a study of cytomegalovirus exposure and HLA in healthy donors. It was with 60 Vbeta and 13 Jbeta primers that the PCR ran. Sequenced by immunoSEQ multiplex PCR; TCRdb stores in-frame clones only, minus some. The data show approximately 110,000 clones, approximately 80% seen once. The sequencing input was PBMCs. Every receptor here comes from a male donor in good health and CMV-seronegative.

The chain combines TRBV19 with TRBJ2-5; TRBD2 aligns across 7 bases. This CDR3 contains 14 residues. Germline V gives CDR1 LNHDA, CDR2 SQIVND (reference sequence). The ends lost 4 bases at V and 11 bases at J; junction bases unmatched: 13. The CDR3 loop is CASSTEGFPGGQYF. The CDR3, as DNA: TGTGCCAGTAGTACCGAAGGATTTCCCGGGGGGCAGTACTTC.

Only a few counts were recorded for this clone. This rearrangement joins TRBV27 to TRBJ2-7; TRBD2 agrees at 7 bases. Germline CDR1 and CDR2: MNHEY and SMNVEV (reference sequence). After removal of 3 bases from V and 3 bases from J, the junction contained 5 bases not matched to a gene. This CDR3 has 14 amino acids. CDR3 coding DNA: TGTGCCAGCAGTTTGGGGGGGAGGGGCTACGAGCAGTACTTC. Protein: CASSLGGRGYEQYF.

The chain carries TRBV30 and TRBJ1-1, with a weak D call TRBD1 (5 bases). V shed 3 bases and J shed 7 bases, with 12 bases lying between them. The CDR3 totals 12 residues. Germline values: CDR1 GTSNPN, CDR2 SVGIG (reference sequence). In nucleotides, the CDR3 is TGTGCCTGGAGCCTCATGGGGGGTGAAGCTTTCTTT. As protein: CAWSLMGGEAFF.

V and J are TRBV5-1 and TRBJ2-7; D perhaps matches TRBD1 (6 bases). The CDR3 totals 13 residues. V was shortened by 2 bases and J by 6 bases, with 12 bases between the two germline ends. The germline CDR1 and CDR2 sequences are SGHRS and YFSETQ. CDR3 loop: CASSFDRNSEQYF. The CDR3 bases are TGCGCCAGCAGCTTCGACAGGAACAGCGAGCAGTACTTC.

J is TRBJ2-2 and V is TRBV29-1, with a possible D match to TRBD1 (5 bases). Deletions cut 2 bases from V and 4 bases from J, with 14 bases between. Germline CDR1 and CDR2: SQVTM and ANQGSEA. The CDR3 covers 15 residues. The DNA for the CDR3 is TGCAGCGTTGAACTTTCACAAGGGGTCACCGGGGAGCTGTTTTTT. Translation: CSVELSQGVTGELFF.

In its sample, this clone was seen a few times. This chain joins TRBV14 and TRBJ2-1; no clear D. CDR1 and CDR2 (germline): SGHDN, FVKESK. This CDR3 is 15 amino acids long. Deletions cut 4 bases from V and 6 bases from J, with 16 bases between. The chain's CDR3 is CASSRFEVSGNEQFF. Here the CDR3 DNA reads TGTGCCAGCAGCCGCTTCGAGGTCTCGGGCAATGAGCAGTTCTTC. The full variable domain, its missing parts supplied by reference TRBV14 and TRBJ2-1, is EAGVTQFPSHSVIEKGQTVTLRCDPISGHDNLYWYRRVMGKEIKFLLHFVKESKQDESGMPNNRFLAERTGGTYSTLKVQPAELEDSGVYFCASSRFEVSGNEQFFGPGTRLTVL.

J is TRBJ2-7 and V is TRBV18, with TRBD1 matching 9 bases. Trimming took 5 bases from V and 5 from J; bases not matched to a gene: 7. Germline CDR1 and CDR2: KGHSH and LQKENI. The CDR3 consists of 14 residues. Here the CDR3 reads CASSSRDRVHEQYF. The CDR3 DNA is TGTGCCAGCTCATCCCGGGACAGGGTCCACGAGCAGTACTTC.

The chain uses TRBV4-1 and TRBJ2-3, with D possibly being TRBD1 (6 bases). The length of the CDR3 is 13 residues. V was pared by 6 bases and J by 4 bases, with 11 bases between. Germline-derived CDR1 and CDR2 are MGHRA and YSYEKL. The CDR3 loop reads CASRLQGADTQYF. The CDR3 bases are TGCGCCAGCAGACTACAGGGTGCAGATACGCAGTATTTT.

This clone was recorded a few times. This sample includes further DNA sequences coding for the same CDR3. This chain uses TRBV19 with TRBJ2-5; D is perhaps TRBD2 (7 bases). The CDR3 runs 19 residues. Germline assignment: CDR1 LNHDA and CDR2 SQIVND (reference sequence). V was shortened by 3 bases and J by 4 bases, with 27 bases between the two germline ends. CDR3 amino acids: CASSMSGRGRAGARETQYF. The CDR3, as DNA: TGTGCCAGTAGTATGTCAGGGAGGGGGAGGGCAGGGGCTAGAGAGACCCAGTACTTC.

This chain links TRBV7-9 with TRBJ2-2; TRBD2 aligns across 11 bases. The CDR3 has 18 amino acids. With 5 bases clipped from V and 1 base from J, the junction kept 9 bases outside the gene matches. Germline V gene sequence: CDR1 SEHNR, CDR2 FQNEAQ (reference sequence). The CDR3 DNA follows: TGTGCCAGCAGCGCGCCCATTAGCGGGAGGGAGAACACCGGGGAGCTGTTTTTT. Protein sequence: CASSAPISGRENTGELFF.

This chain connects TRBV7-6 to TRBJ2-5, with TRBD2 identical over 9 bases. The J call may be mistaken, given a closer DNA end match to TRBJ2-7. Germline loops: CDR1 SGHVS, CDR2 FNYEAQ. The CDR3 length is 14 residues. As DNA, the CDR3 is TGTGCCAGCAGCCCCGGCGGACTAGCGTACGAGCAGTACTTC. It yields the protein CASSPGGLAYEQYF.

CDR3 nucleotides: TGTGCCAGCAGCCAAGTGGGTGGAACATCGCGACTAGCGGGAGACACCGGGGAGCTGTTTTTT. It translates to CASSQVGGTSRLAGDTGELFF. The chain joins TRBV14 to TRBJ2-2; TRBD2 agrees at 12 bases. Unmatched junction bases numbered 15, after V lost 1 base and J lost 3 bases. The germline V gene encodes CDR1 SGHDN and CDR2 FVKESK. The CDR3 spans 21 residues.

The chain employs TRBV5-8 and TRBJ2-3; 7 bases agree with TRBD1. J gave up 2 bases and V 4 bases, and 10 bases lay outside the gene matches. CDR1 is SGHTS and CDR2 is YDEGEE in the germline V gene. CDR3 size: 16 residues. CDR3 loop: CASSTDRVASTDTQYF. The CDR3 DNA reads TGTGCCAGCAGCACAGACAGGGTGGCTTCCACAGATACGCAGTATTTT.

The V and J genes are TRBV20-1 and TRBJ2-7, with a possible D match to TRBD1 (6 bases). Trimming left V 5 bases short and J 5 bases short, with 10 bases between. The length of the CDR3 is 11 residues. From germline, CDR1 is DFQATT and CDR2 SNEGSKA (reference sequence). As DNA, the CDR3 is TGCAGTGCTGACAGGTGGGACGAGCAGTACTTC. Protein sequence: CSADRWDEQYF.

The V gene is TRBV18, the J gene TRBJ2-5; 10 positions match TRBD1. TRBJ2-7 matches the DNA end more closely, so the J call is doubtful. The CDR3 length is 17 residues. Germline V gene data show CDR1 as KGHSH and CDR2 as LQKENI. The CDR3 spells CASSPPGQGRSGGEQYF. CDR3 bases: TGTGCCAGCTCACCACCGGGACAGGGGAGGAGTGGTGGCGAGCAGTACTTC.

This clone has a single count. This chain links TRBV29-1 with TRBJ2-1, with 11 nucleotides matching TRBD2. V lost 7 bases and J lost 3; bases outside the gene matches: 8. From germline, CDR1 is SQVTM and CDR2 ANQGSEA. The CDR3 has 15 amino acids. This CDR3 is CSAGGLADYYNEQFF. The CDR3 nucleotides read TGCAGCGCGGGGGGACTAGCGGACTACTACAATGAGCAGTTCTTC.

The chain is built from TRBV29-1 and TRBJ1-1, with 7 bases identical to TRBD1. After removal of 5 bases from V and 5 bases from J, the junction contained 11 bases not matched to a gene. Germline values: CDR1 SQVTM, CDR2 ANQGSEA. This CDR3 contains 14 residues. The chain's CDR3 is CSVSQGGGGTEAFF. In DNA form, the CDR3 reads TGCAGCGTTTCCCAGGGGGGAGGTGGGACTGAAGCTTTCTTT.

The rearrangement joins TRBV5-8 to TRBJ2-6; D uncertain. CDR3 length: 15 amino acids. Germline loops: CDR1 SGHTS, CDR2 YDEGEE. V was trimmed by 0 bases and J by 3 bases, leaving 7 bases between them. The CDR3 DNA follows: TGTGCCAGCAGCTTGGGGTCCGGTGGGGCCAACGTCCTGACTTTC. Translated: CASSLGSGGANVLTF.

The J gene is TRBJ2-3, the V gene TRBV30, with TRBD2 identical over 7 bases. V dropped 4 bases and J dropped 0; count of bases not matched to a gene: 7. Germline values: CDR1 GTSNPN, CDR2 SVGIG (reference sequence). The CDR3 is 15 amino acids. This chain's CDR3 is CAWIQTSASTDTQYF. In DNA form, the CDR3 reads TGTGCCTGGATTCAAACTAGCGCGAGCACAGATACGCAGTATTTT.

The V call is TRBV30, the J call TRBJ2-1, with 8 bases aligning to TRBD2. This CDR3 is 16 amino acids long. Germline V gene lookup returns CDR1 GTSNPN and CDR2 SVGIG (reference sequence). V shed 4 bases and J 0 bases; nucleotides not matched to a gene: 8. CDR3 in DNA: TGTGCCTGGATCAGCGGTAGCGGGGCCTCCTACAATGAGCAGTTCTTC. Its protein is CAWISGSGASYNEQFF.

This clone has a single count. The gene calls are TRBV19 and TRBJ2-2, with D perhaps matching TRBD1 (5 bases). The V gene's germline CDR1 is LNHDA and CDR2 SQIVND (reference sequence). V was pared by 3 bases and J by 5 bases, with 13 bases between. The CDR3 sequence is 15 residues long. CDR3 DNA: TGTGCCAGTAGTATTGGGGCGAGGTCAACCGGGGAGCTGTTTTTT. It yields the protein CASSIGARSTGELFF.

The chain couples TRBV5-4 to TRBJ2-5; 7 positions match TRBD1. The V gene's germline CDR1 is SGHNT and CDR2 YYREEE (reference sequence). V was pared by 0 bases and J by 2 bases, with 7 bases of the junction left unmatched. The CDR3 is 16 residues long. The CDR3 loop is CASSLVSGQLQETQYF. The CDR3 nucleotides read TGTGCCAGCAGCTTGGTATCGGGACAGTTGCAAGAGACCCAGTACTTC.

The rearrangement joins TRBV5-1 to TRBJ2-3, with D possibly matching TRBD2 (6 bases). Germline assignment: CDR1 SGHRS and CDR2 YFSETQ. This CDR3 has 14 residues. V was cut by 6 bases and J by 0 bases, with 11 bases left in between. CDR3 protein: CASTPGTSTDTQYF. The DNA of the CDR3 is TGCGCCAGCACCCCCGGGACTAGCACAGATACGCAGTATTTT.

In its sample, this clone was seen a few times. The rearrangement links TRBV7-5 to TRBJ2-5; TRBD1 is taken as the D call from the table, unchecked against the DNA. TRBV7-5 is a pseudogene. The CDR3 consists of 16 residues. CDR3 protein: CVRSSSWDRDQETQYF. CDR3 coding DNA: TGTGTCAGAAGTTCCTCGTGGGACAGGGACCAAGAGACCCAGTACTTC.